What follows are 24 T cell receptor beta chains derived from one specimen sequenced in a study of prognosis after radiotherapy for stage I lung cancer. Two-round multiplex PCR on genomic DNA was the method by which TCR beta CDR3 was amplified. Primers (each specific to one TRBV or TRBJ gene) were used in first-round PCR. TCRdb fed the multiplex PCR reads into MiXCR, producing one record per CDR3 protein. The sample holds about 51,000 distinct CDR3 sequences, about 32% seen once. The source material was PBMCs, sampled before or after stereotactic body radiation therapy (not recorded which). The receptors stem from a donor at least 50 years old with non-small cell lung cancer.

Turning to this clonotype: One end of the junction varies from germline; a read error may be responsible. The chain employs TRBV6-2 or TRBV6-3 and TRBJ2-3; D possibly corresponds to TRBD2 (5 bases). Germline CDR1 is MNHEY and CDR2 is SVGEGT. The CDR3 totals 14 residues. CDR3: CASTPWGARDTRYF. CDR3 nucleotides: TGTGCCAGCACCCCCTGGGGAGCGAGAGATACGCGGTATTTT.

This clonotype has at least ten counts. The V gene is TRBV25-1, the J gene TRBJ2-6; 8 nucleotides line up with TRBD2. CDR3 length equals 17 residues. Germline CDR1 and CDR2: MGHDK and SYGVNS. J gave up 0 bases and V 7 bases, and 8 bases lay outside the gene matches. CDR3 in DNA: TGTGCCAGCACGGGGGGGACGTTAGGCTCTGGGGCCAACGTCCTGACTTTC. Protein sequence: CASTGGTLGSGANVLTF.

This clonotype showed up many times. The rearrangement joins TRBV4-3 to TRBJ2-7; 11 nucleotides line up with TRBD1. The V and J ends lost 3 bases and 2 bases, in that order; junction bases with no gene match: 15. CDR3 size: 19 residues. Per germline, CDR1 LGHNA and CDR2 YSLEER. CDR3 in DNA: TGCGCCAGCAGCCAGAAGTGGACAGGGGGCAAAAAGAAACCCTACGAGCAGTACTTC. Amino acid sequence: CASSQKWTGGKKKPYEQYF.

The table lists this clonotype with many counts. The chain recombines TRBV7-9 with TRBJ1-1; D unresolved. CDR3 length: 13 amino acids. The V and J ends lost 5 bases and 10 bases respectively, with 17 bases between them. Germline CDR1 SEHNR, CDR2 FQNEAQ (reference sequence). The CDR3: CASSSTGRLGAFF. CDR3 coding DNA: TGTGCCAGCAGCAGTACCGGACGCTTGGGAGCTTTCTTT.

This clonotype came up once. CDR3: CASSRALLSTNTGELFF. In nucleotides, the CDR3 is TGTGCCAGTAGTAGGGCCCTCCTTAGTACGAACACCGGGGAGCTGTTTTTT. The V call is TRBV19, the J call TRBJ2-2, with no clear D. V shed 4 bases and J shed 0 bases, with 15 bases lying between them. The length of the CDR3 is 17 residues. Germline V gene sequence: CDR1 LNHDA, CDR2 SQIVND (reference sequence).

This clonotype was observed many times. This CDR3 fails to terminate in the conserved phenylalanine or tryptophan, so it likely reflects a read error. This chain links TRBV7-2 with TRBJ1-2, with unresolved D. Between the trimmed V and J ends, which lost 3 bases and 8 bases, there was a span of 16 bases. The CDR3 covers 14 residues. Germline lookup yields CDR1 SGHTA and CDR2 FQGNSA. This CDR3 reads CASSFSGRLKGYTS. As DNA, the CDR3 is TGTGCCAGCAGCTTCTCCGGGAGGCTCAAGGGCTACACCTCC.

This clonotype has a count of ten or more. The V gene is TRBV3-1, the J gene TRBJ2-1; D is unresolved. V lost 0 bases, J lost 2 bases, and 8 bases lay in between. Per the germline V gene, CDR1 is LGHDT and CDR2 is YNNKEL (reference sequence). The CDR3 has 15 residues. Written as DNA, the CDR3 is TGTGCCAGCAGCCAAGATATAGTCGCCTACAATGAGCAGTTCTTC. Translated, it gives CASSQDIVAYNEQFF.

This clonotype was seen at least ten times. The chain has TRBV6-2 or TRBV6-3 and TRBJ2-7; 7 nucleotides align to TRBD1. V shed 10 bases and J 3 bases; nucleotides not matched to a gene: 12. Germline-derived CDR1 and CDR2 are MNHEY and SVGEGT. This CDR3 has 14 residues. CDR3 in DNA: TGTGCCATCCTCCAGACAGGGCAGGGCTACGAGCAGTACTTC. This sequence encodes CAILQTGQGYEQYF.

This clonotype was observed at least ten times. The V call is TRBV12-3 or TRBV12-4, the J call TRBJ2-7; TRBD1 matches at 8 bases. V trimming: 5 bases; J trimming: 2 bases; junction bases outside the gene matches: 8. The CDR3 sequence is 15 residues long. The CDR3 region has the DNA TGTGCCAGCAGTGCAGGGACAGGTCGGACCTACGAGCAGTACTTC. This encodes CASSAGTGRTYEQYF.

J is TRBJ2-7 and V is TRBV9; 8 nucleotides align to TRBD2. The germline CDR1 and CDR2 sequences are SGDLS and YYNGEE. The CDR3 runs to 17 residues. V gave up 0 bases and J gave up 6 bases; unmatched junction bases: 14. Here the CDR3 DNA reads TGTGCCAGCAGCGTAGGGGGGGGAGCGGGAGTTTTGGTCGAGCAGTACTTC. Protein product: CASSVGGGAGVLVEQYF.

This clonotype was observed at least ten times. The V gene is TRBV3-1, the J gene TRBJ1-1; D remains unclear. V was trimmed by 2 bases and J by 0 bases, leaving 13 bases between them. The length of the CDR3 is 16 residues. Germline V CDR1 and CDR2: LGHDT, YNNKEL (reference sequence). The CDR3 coding sequence is TGTGCCAGCAGCCAATGGGGTCTCCAAATGAACACTGAAGCTTTCTTT. It is translated as CASSQWGLQMNTEAFF.

The J gene is TRBJ2-2, the V gene TRBV3-1; D unresolved. Germline V gene data show CDR1 as LGHDT and CDR2 as YNNKEL (reference sequence). V was cut by 0 bases and J by 5 bases, with 13 bases left in between. There are 16 residues in the CDR3. CDR3 loop: CASSQDSVGLTGELFF. The CDR3 DNA follows: TGTGCCAGCAGCCAAGATTCGGTTGGTTTGACCGGGGAGCTGTTTTTT.

This clonotype was recorded many times. The junction shows a germline mismatch at one end, possibly a read error. The chain recombines TRBV2 with TRBJ2-1; maybe TRBD2 (6 bases). CDR1 is SNHLY and CDR2 is FYNNEI in the germline V gene. The CDR3 runs to 15 residues. CDR3 loop: CASSKARGTYNEQFF. The CDR3 DNA reads as TGTGCCAGCAGTAAAGCGCGGGGTACCTACAATGAGCAGTTCTTC.

Details on this clonotype: The junction does not match germline at one end; this may be a read error. This chain uses TRBV2 with TRBJ2-3, with D unresolved. The CDR3 extends over 12 amino acids. Germline V gives CDR1 SNHLY, CDR2 FYNNEI. The DNA of the CDR3 is TGTGCCAGCATCTATAGCACAGATACGCAGTGTTTT. Translation gives CASIYSTDTQCF.

This clonotype was picked up many times. This chain links TRBV6-1 with TRBJ2-2; D possibly corresponds to TRBD2 (6 bases). There are 15 residues in the CDR3. Germline CDR1 and CDR2: MNHNS and SASEGT. The V gene lost 4 bases and the J gene lost 3 bases, with 12 bases spanning the gap. The CDR3 DNA reads TGTGCCAGCAGTGTACGGGAGCGGTACACCGGGGAGCTGTTTTTT. This codes for CASSVRERYTGELFF.

A remark on this clonotype: It is likely a read error: a sequence one base away is far more abundant. The V call is TRBV6-2 or TRBV6-3, the J call TRBJ2-3, with D perhaps TRBD1 (5 bases). Germline-derived CDR1 and CDR2 are MNHEY and SVGEGT. CDR3 length: 14 residues. V lost 6 bases and J 8 bases, leaving 18 bases between the germline ends. Written as DNA, the CDR3 is TGTGCCAGCAGCTACAGGCCCTGGGTGGGTACGCAGTATTTT. It yields the protein CASSYRPWVGTQYF.

This clonotype was observed many times. The chain couples TRBV12-3 or TRBV12-4 to TRBJ2-5, with 14 positions matching TRBD2. This CDR3 region has 16 residues. V shed 4 bases, J shed 6 bases, and the junction held 7 bases outside the gene matches. The CDR3 DNA reads TGTGCCAGCAGTTCCTGGGGGACTAGCGGGAGACAGACCCAGTACTTC. Protein product: CASSSWGTSGRQTQYF.

This clonotype was observed a handful of times. This sequence joins TRBV20-1 and TRBJ2-5, with 7 bases lining up with TRBD2. Trimming took 6 bases from V and 5 from J; bases not matched to a gene: 9. Germline CDR1 DFQATT, CDR2 SNEGSKA (reference sequence). The CDR3 has 13 amino acids. CDR3 loop: CSARWEGQETQYF. CDR3 coding DNA: TGCAGTGCGCGGTGGGAGGGCCAGGAGACCCAGTACTTC.

The sample holds many counts of this clonotype. The chain joins TRBV6-1 to TRBJ1-4; D uncertain. Trimming took 6 bases from V and 0 from J, leaving 11 bases between them. The germline CDR1 and CDR2 sequences are MNHNS and SASEGT. The CDR3 length is 15 residues. The CDR3, as DNA: TGTGCCAGCAGGGTCTTCGGGACAACTAATGAAAAACTGTTTTTT. As protein: CASRVFGTTNEKLFF.

This clonotype was counted ten times or more. The CDR3: CASTQMGSSYNSPLHF. The DNA for the CDR3 is TGTGCCAGCACCCAAATGGGGAGCTCCTATAATTCACCCCTCCACTTT. The chain is built from TRBV6-1 and TRBJ1-6; D uncertain. The CDR3 totals 16 residues. Germline assignment: CDR1 MNHNS and CDR2 SASEGT. Deletions cut 7 bases from V and 0 bases from J, with 13 bases between.

J is TRBJ1-5 and V is TRBV6-1; D possibly corresponds to TRBD1 (6 bases). The CDR3 runs to 14 residues. Trimming took off 6 bases at V and 5 bases at J, with 14 bases between the two ends. Germline V CDR1 and CDR2: MNHNS, SASEGT. Here the CDR3 DNA reads TGTGCCAGCAGCCAAACAGGGACTGATCAGCCCCAGCATTTT. Residues: CASSQTGTDQPQHF.

This clonotype was seen many times. CDR3 sequence: CSASPPGANVLTF. DNA of the CDR3: TGCAGTGCTAGCCCCCCTGGGGCCAACGTCCTGACTTTC. The rearrangement joins TRBV20-1 to TRBJ2-6; D not resolved. CDR1 is DFQATT, CDR2 SNEGSKA, per germline (reference sequence). CDR3 length: 13 residues. Trimming shortened V by 3 bases and J by 2 bases, and 5 bases separated the two germline ends.

This clonotype was counted many times. This rearrangement joins TRBV12-3 or TRBV12-4 to TRBJ1-1, with 9 nucleotides matching TRBD1. This CDR3 is 13 amino acids long. Losses at the gene ends were 4 bases for V and 3 bases for J; bases not matched to a gene: 0. CDR3 loop: CASSWDRDTEAFF. In DNA, the CDR3 is TGTGCCAGCAGTTGGGACAGGGACACTGAAGCTTTCTTT.

As regards this clonotype: A much larger clone sits a single nucleotide away, making a read error possible. The CDR3 coding sequence is TGTGCCAGCAGCGTAGGAATGAACTATGGCTACACCTTC. Amino acid sequence: CASSVGMNYGYTF. The chain couples TRBV9 to TRBJ1-2; D gene uncertain. V was pared by 0 bases and J by 2 bases, with 5 bases between. CDR1 and CDR2 from the germline V gene are SGDLS and YYNGEE. The CDR3 has 13 residues.